This T cell receptor beta chain is from a study of graft-versus-host responses after intestinal transplantation. Background on the study: Multivisceral, liver-intestinal, or isolated intestinal transplants were received by the recipients. Every recipient underwent anti-thymocyte globulin induction, then tacrolimus and steroids for roughly three years. Study conclusions and caveats: Researchers found GvH clones in recipient marrow, and some showed up first in ileum or blood. There was an association between peak levels of circulating GvH clones and early post-transplant HvG declines.

Libraries were prepared by immunoSEQ multiplex PCR; TCRdb keeps only in-frame clonotypes and omits some of them. Among approximately 38,000 clones listed, around 83% were seen once. Note on this clone: Antigen unknown.

This CDR3 is built from 13 residues. Per the germline V gene, CDR1 is SGHAT and CDR2 is FQDESV (reference sequence). J gave up 8 bases and V 5 bases, and 8 bases lay outside the gene matches. V is TRBV11-1 and J is TRBJ1-1; 7 bases line up with TRBD1. The receptor was derived from a human patient who received an intestinal transplant, so some T cells may come from the graft donor. The material was PBMCs, obtained 1,000 to 1,200 days after transplant. For the CDR3, the DNA is TGTGCCAGCAGCCAAACAGACAGGGCGGAAGCTTTCTTT. This gives the protein CASSQTDRAEAFF.